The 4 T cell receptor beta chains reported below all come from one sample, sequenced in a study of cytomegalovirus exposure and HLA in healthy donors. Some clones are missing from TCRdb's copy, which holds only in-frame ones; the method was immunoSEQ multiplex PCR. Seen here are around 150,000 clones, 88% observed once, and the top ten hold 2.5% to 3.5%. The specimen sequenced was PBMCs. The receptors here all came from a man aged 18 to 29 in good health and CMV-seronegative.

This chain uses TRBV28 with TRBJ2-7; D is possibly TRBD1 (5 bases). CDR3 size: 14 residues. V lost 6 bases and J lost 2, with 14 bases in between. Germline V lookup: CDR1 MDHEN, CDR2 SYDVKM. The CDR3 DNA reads TGTGCCAGCAGCGATACTGGACATCCCTACGAGCAGTACGTC. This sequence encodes CASSDTGHPYEQYV.

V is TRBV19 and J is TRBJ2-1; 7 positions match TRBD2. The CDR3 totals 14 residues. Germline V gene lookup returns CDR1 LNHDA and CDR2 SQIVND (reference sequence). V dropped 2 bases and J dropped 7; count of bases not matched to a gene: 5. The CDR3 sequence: CASSITGTINEQFF. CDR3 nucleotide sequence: TGTGCCAGTAGTATAACCGGGACTATTAATGAGCAGTTCTTC.

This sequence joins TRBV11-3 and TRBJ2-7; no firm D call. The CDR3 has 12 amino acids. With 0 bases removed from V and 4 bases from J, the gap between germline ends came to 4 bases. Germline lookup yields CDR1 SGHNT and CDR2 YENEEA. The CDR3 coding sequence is TGTGCCAGCAGCTTAGACAATTACGAGCAGTACTTC. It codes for CASSLDNYEQYF.

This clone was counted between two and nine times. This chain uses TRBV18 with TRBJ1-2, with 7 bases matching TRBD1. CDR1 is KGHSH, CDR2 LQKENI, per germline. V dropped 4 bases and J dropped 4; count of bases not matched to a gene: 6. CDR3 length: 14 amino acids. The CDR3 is CASSLQTGIYGYTF. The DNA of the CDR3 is TGTGCCAGCTCACTACAGACAGGGATCTATGGCTACACCTTC.